This TCR beta chain originates from a study of blood T cell repertoires in COVID-19. Sequenced by immunoSEQ multiplex PCR; TCRdb stores in-frame clones only, minus some. The table records roughly 220,000 clones, about 79% of them present only once. The CDR3 covers 14 residues. V lost 6 bases and J lost 7; bases outside the gene matches: 7. CDR1 and CDR2 from the germline V gene are MNHEY and SVGAGI. The sequence derives from a woman in her thirties or forties who had recovered from COVID-19. The V call is TRBV6-5, the J call TRBJ1-5, with 9 bases lining up with TRBD1. The sample comprised peripheral blood. CDR3 sequence reads: CASSLQGADQPQHF. The CDR3 bases are TGTGCCAGCAGCCTACAGGGGGCAGACCAGCCCCAGCATTTT.